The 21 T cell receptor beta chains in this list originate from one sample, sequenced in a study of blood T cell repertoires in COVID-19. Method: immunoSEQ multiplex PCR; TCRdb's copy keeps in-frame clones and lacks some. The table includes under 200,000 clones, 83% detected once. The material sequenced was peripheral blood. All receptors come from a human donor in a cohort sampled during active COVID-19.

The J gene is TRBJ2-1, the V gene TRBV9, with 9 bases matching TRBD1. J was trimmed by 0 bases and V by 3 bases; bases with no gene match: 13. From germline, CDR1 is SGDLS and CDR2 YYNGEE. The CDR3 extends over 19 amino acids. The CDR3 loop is CASSDGPGQGLSSYNEQFF. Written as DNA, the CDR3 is TGTGCCAGCAGCGACGGACCGGGACAGGGTTTAAGCTCCTACAATGAGCAGTTCTTC.

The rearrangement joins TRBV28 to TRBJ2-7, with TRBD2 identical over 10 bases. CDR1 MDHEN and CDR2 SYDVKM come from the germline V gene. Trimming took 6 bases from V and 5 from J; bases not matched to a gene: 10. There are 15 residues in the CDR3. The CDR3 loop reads CASSIAGTSENEQYF. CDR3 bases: TGTGCCAGCAGCATAGCGGGGACTAGCGAAAACGAGCAGTACTTC.

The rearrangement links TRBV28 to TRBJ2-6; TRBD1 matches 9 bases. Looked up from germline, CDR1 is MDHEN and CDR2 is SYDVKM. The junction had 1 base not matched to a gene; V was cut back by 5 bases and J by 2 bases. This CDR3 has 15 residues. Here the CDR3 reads CASSTGGAGANVLTF. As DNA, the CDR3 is TGTGCCAGCAGTACAGGGGGCGCTGGGGCCAACGTCCTGACTTTC.

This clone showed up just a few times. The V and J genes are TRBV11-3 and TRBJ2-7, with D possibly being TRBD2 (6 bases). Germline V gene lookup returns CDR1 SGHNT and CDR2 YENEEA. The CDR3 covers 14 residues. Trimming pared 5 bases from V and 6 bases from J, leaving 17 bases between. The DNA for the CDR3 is TGTGCCAGCAGCCGGACGGGGCAGGGAGGCGAGCAGTACTTC. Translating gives CASSRTGQGGEQYF. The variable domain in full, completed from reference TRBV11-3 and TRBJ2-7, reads EAGVVQSPRYKIIEKKQPVAFWCNPISGHNTLYWYLQNLGQGPELLIRYENEEAVDDSQLPKDRFSAERLKGVDSTLKIQPAELGDSAVYLCASSRTGQGGEQYFGPGTRLTVT.

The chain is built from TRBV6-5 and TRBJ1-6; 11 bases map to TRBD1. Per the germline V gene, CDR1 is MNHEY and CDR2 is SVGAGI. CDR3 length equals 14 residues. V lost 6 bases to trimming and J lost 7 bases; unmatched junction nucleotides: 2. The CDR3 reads CASRWTGGNSPLHF. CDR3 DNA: TGTGCCAGCAGATGGACAGGGGGCAATTCACCCCTCCACTTT.

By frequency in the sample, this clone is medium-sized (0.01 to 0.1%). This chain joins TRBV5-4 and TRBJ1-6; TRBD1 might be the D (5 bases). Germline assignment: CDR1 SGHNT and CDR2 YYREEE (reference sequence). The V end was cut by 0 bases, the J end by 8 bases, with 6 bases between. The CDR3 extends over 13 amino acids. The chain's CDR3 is CASSLDRYSPLHF. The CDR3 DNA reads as TGTGCCAGCAGCTTGGACAGGTATTCACCCCTCCACTTT. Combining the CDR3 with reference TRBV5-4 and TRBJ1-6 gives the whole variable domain ETGVTQSPTHLIKTRGQQVTLRCSSQSGHNTVSWYQQALGQGPQFIFQYYREEENGRGNFPPRFSGLQFPNYSSELNVNALELDDSALYLCASSLDRYSPLHFGNGTRLTVT.

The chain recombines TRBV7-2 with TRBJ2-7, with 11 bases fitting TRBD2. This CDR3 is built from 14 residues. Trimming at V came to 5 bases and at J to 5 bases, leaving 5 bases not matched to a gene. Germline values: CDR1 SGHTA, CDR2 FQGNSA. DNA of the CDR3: TGTGCCAGCAGCATAACTAGCGGGAGCAACGAGCAGTACTTC. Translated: CASSITSGSNEQYF. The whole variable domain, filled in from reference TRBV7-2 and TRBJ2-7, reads GAGVSQSPSNKVTEKGKDVELRCDPISGHTALYWYRQSLGQGLEFLIYFQGNSAPDKSGLPSDRFSAERTGGSVSTLTIQRTQQEDSAVYLCASSITSGSNEQYFGPGTRLTVT.

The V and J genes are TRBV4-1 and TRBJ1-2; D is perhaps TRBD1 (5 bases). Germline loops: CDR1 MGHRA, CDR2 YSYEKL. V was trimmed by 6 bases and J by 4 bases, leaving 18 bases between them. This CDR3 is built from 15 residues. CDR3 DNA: TGCGCCAGCAGACCGGGAGCGGGGGAGGGCTATGGCTACACCTTC. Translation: CASRPGAGEGYGYTF.

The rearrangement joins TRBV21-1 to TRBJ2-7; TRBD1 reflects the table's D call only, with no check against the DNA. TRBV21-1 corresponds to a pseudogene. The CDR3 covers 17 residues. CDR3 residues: CASSKKGGTGVTYEQYF. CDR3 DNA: TGTGCCAGCAGCAAAAAGGGGGGGACAGGCGTCACTTACGAGCAGTACTTC.

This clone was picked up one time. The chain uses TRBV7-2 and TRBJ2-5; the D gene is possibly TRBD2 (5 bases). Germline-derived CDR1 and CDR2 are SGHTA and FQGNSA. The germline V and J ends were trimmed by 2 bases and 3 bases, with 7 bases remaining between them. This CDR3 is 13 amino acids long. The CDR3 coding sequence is TGTGCCAGCAGCTTAACTAGGGAAGAGACCCAGTACTTC. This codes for CASSLTREETQYF.

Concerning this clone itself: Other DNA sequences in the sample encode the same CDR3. The CDR3 region is CASSFQGRNTEAFF. The CDR3 DNA sequence: TGTGCCAGTAGTTTTCAGGGGAGAAACACTGAAGCTTTCTTT. This chain joins TRBV19 and TRBJ1-1; D possibly corresponds to TRBD1 (6 bases). The CDR3 length is 14 residues. From germline, CDR1 is LNHDA and CDR2 SQIVND (reference sequence). The ends were cut back, 5 bases at V and 2 bases at J, with 12 bases in the middle.

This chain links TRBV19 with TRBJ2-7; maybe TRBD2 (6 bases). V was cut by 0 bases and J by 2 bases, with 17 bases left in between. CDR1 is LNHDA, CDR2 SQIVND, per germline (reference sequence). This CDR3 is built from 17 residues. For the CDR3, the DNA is TGTGCCAGTAGTATAGACGGGAGCACGAATATTCCCTACGAGCAGTACTTC. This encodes CASSIDGSTNIPYEQYF.

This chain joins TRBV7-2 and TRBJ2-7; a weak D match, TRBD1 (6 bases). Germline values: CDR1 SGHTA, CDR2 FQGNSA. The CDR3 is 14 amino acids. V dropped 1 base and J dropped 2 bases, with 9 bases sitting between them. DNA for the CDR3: TGTGCCAGCAGCTTAGTACAGGGAGCCTACGAGCAGTACTTC. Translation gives CASSLVQGAYEQYF.

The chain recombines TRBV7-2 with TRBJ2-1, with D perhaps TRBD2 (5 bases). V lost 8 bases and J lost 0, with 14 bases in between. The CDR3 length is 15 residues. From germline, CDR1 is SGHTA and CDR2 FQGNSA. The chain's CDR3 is CASRTPGLSYNEQFF. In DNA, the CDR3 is TGTGCCAGCCGCACTCCAGGACTCTCCTACAATGAGCAGTTCTTC.

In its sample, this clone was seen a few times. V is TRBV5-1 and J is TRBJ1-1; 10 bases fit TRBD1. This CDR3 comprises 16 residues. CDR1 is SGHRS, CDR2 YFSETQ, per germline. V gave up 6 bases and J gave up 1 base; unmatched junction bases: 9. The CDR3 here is CASNTPTGGGNTEAFF. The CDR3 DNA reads TGCGCCAGCAACACCCCGACAGGGGGCGGGAACACTGAAGCTTTCTTT.

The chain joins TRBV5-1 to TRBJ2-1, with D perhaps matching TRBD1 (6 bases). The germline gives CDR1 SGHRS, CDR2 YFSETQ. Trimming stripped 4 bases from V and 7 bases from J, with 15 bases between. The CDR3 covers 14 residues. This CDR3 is CASSNRVGENEQFF. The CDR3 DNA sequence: TGCGCCAGCAGCAACAGGGTGGGAGAAAATGAGCAGTTCTTC.

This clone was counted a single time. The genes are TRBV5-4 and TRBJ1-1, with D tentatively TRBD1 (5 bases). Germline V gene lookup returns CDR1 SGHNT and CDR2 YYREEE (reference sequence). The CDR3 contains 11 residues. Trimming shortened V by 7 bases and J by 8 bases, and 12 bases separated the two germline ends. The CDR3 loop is CASYWRGEAFF. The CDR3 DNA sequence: TGTGCCAGCTACTGGCGGGGGGAAGCTTTCTTT.

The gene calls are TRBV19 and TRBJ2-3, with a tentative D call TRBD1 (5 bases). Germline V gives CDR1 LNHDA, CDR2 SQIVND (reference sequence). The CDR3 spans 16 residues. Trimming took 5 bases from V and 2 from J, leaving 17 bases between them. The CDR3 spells CASSALRASNTDTQYF. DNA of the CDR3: TGTGCCAGTAGTGCCCTCAGGGCGTCGAACACAGATACGCAGTATTTT.

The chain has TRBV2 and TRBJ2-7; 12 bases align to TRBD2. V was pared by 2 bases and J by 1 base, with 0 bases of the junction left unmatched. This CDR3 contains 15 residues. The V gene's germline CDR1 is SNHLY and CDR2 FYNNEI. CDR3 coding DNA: TGTGCCAGCAGTGAAACTAGCGGGGGGTCCTACGAGCAGTACTTC. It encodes CASSETSGGSYEQYF.

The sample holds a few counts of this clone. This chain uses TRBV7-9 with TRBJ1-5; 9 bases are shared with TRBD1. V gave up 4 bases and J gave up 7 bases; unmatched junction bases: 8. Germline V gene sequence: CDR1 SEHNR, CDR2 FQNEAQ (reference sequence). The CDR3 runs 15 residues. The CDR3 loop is CASSSDRGGWQPQHF. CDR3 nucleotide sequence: TGTGCCAGCAGCTCGGACAGGGGAGGTTGGCAGCCCCAGCATTTT.

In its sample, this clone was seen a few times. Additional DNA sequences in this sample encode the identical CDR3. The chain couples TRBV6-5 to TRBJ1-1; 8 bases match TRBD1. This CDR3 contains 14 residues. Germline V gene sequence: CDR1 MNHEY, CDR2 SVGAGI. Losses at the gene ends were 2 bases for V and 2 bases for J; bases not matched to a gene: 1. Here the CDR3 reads CASSYTGGNTEAFF. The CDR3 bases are TGTGCCAGCAGTTACACAGGGGGAAACACTGAAGCTTTCTTT.